A single sample gave rise to the 9 T cell receptor beta chains below, sequenced in a study of OX40 agonist ivuxolimab in advanced cancers. Sequencing used immunoSEQ multiplex PCR; TCRdb keeps in-frame clones, though not all of them. The table includes under 95,000 clones, about 82% detected once. The specimen comprised CD4+ or CD8+ T cells sorted from blood, sampled in a trial of the OX40 agonist ivuxolimab. The receptor source for this set is an adult with an advanced solid tumor such as melanoma, head and neck, liver or kidney cancer.

V and J are TRBV19 and TRBJ1-4, with 7 bases fitting TRBD1. CDR1 and CDR2 (germline): LNHDA, SQIVND (reference sequence). CDR3 size: 16 residues. After removal of 3 bases from V and 0 bases from J, the junction contained 4 bases not matched to a gene. CDR3 residues: CASSIAGTATNEKLFF. The CDR3 nucleotides are TGTGCCAGTAGTATCGCTGGGACAGCAACTAATGAAAAACTGTTTTTT.

The chain has TRBV19 and TRBJ1-4; D possibly corresponds to TRBD1 (6 bases). This CDR3 is built from 14 residues. CDR1 is LNHDA, CDR2 SQIVND, per germline (reference sequence). V lost 3 bases, J lost 7 bases, and 12 bases lay in between. The chain's CDR3 is CASSIRRGGEKLFF. DNA of the CDR3: TGTGCCAGTAGTATTCGCAGGGGAGGTGAAAAACTGTTTTTT.

This chain links TRBV6-6 with TRBJ1-6; the D gene is possibly TRBD1 (6 bases). CDR3 length: 13 residues. CDR1 is MNHNY, CDR2 SVGAGI, per germline (reference sequence). Trimming pared 5 bases from V and 9 bases from J, leaving 11 bases between. CDR3 amino acids: CASSRQEGSPLHF. Here the CDR3 DNA reads TGTGCCAGCAGTCGACAGGAGGGTTCACCCCTCCACTTT.

The rearrangement links TRBV4-1 to TRBJ2-7; 10 positions agree with TRBD2. Germline V CDR1 and CDR2: MGHRA, YSYEKL. CDR3 length: 17 amino acids. V shed 0 bases, J shed 4 bases, and the junction held 9 bases outside the gene matches. CDR3 coding DNA: TGCGCCAGCAGCCAAGATGGTCTCGCTAGCGGGGGATACGAGCAGTACTTC. This sequence encodes CASSQDGLASGGYEQYF.

This chain joins TRBV7-8 and TRBJ2-7; D is possibly TRBD1 (6 bases). The CDR3 length is 16 residues. V lost 3 bases to trimming and J lost 0 bases, with 15 bases between them. CDR1 is SGHVS and CDR2 is FQNEAQ in the germline V gene. CDR3 loop: CASSLGQLGLSYEQYF. The CDR3 DNA sequence: TGTGCCAGCAGCTTGGGACAACTAGGTCTCTCCTACGAGCAGTACTTC.

The chain combines TRBV9 with TRBJ2-7; D is perhaps TRBD2 (7 bases). In germline, CDR1 is SGDLS, CDR2 YYNGEE. V was cut by 3 bases and J by 5 bases, with 27 bases left in between. The CDR3 is 18 residues long. The CDR3 loop is CASSAREREQGIYHEQYF. CDR3 sequence (DNA): TGTGCCAGCAGCGCCCGAGAGCGGGAACAGGGAATCTACCACGAGCAGTACTTC.

This clone was picked up one time. The J gene is TRBJ1-4, the V gene TRBV27; TRBD1 matches at 8 bases. V gave up 5 bases and J gave up 8 bases; unmatched junction bases: 10. The germline gives CDR1 MNHEY, CDR2 SMNVEV (reference sequence). The CDR3 is made up of 15 amino acids. This CDR3 reads CASSPRQGSREKLFF. CDR3 nucleotides: TGTGCCAGCAGTCCCCGACAGGGGAGTCGCGAAAAACTGTTTTTT.

The chain employs TRBV7-9 and TRBJ2-5; TRBD2 agrees at 10 bases. CDR1 is SEHNR, CDR2 FQNEAQ, per germline (reference sequence). The ends lost 11 bases at V and 4 bases at J; junction bases unmatched: 7. CDR3 length: 13 amino acids. The CDR3 is CAGLIAGGETQYF. CDR3 nucleotide sequence: TGTGCCGGCCTTATAGCGGGAGGAGAGACCCAGTACTTC.

CDR3: CASKGYVLGSTDTQYF. The CDR3, as DNA: TGTGCCAGCAAGGGTTATGTGTTAGGTAGCACAGATACGCAGTATTTT. This chain connects TRBV27 to TRBJ2-3; D call uncertain. CDR3 length equals 16 residues. The ends were cut back, 7 bases at V and 0 bases at J, with 17 bases in the middle. The germline gives CDR1 MNHEY, CDR2 SMNVEV (reference sequence).